This T cell receptor beta chain was obtained from a study of blood T cell repertoires in COVID-19. Overall study: Sites across the United States, Italy and Spain contributed samples from acute and convalescent COVID-19. PBMCs, B-cell-depleted T cells, or T cells provided the cDNA or gDNA that made up the material.

Authors' processing steps: How many nucleated cells were present was estimated from reference gene primer amplification. Repertoires were generated with immunoSEQ multiplex PCR, while TCRdb's copy carries only in-frame clones and drops some. V and J calls and clone size are given by that table; D and trimming were obtained from the DNA. This sample carries under 200,000 clones, 80% to 90% of them seen once, and the ten largest clones take 2.5%. The sequencing input was peripheral blood. This clonotype was obtained from a man aged 40-50 years with active or convalescent COVID-19.

Here the CDR3 DNA reads TGTGCCTCCCCCAGGCAGGGGGCGAACACCGGGGAGCTGTTTTTT. Protein sequence: CASPRQGANTGELFF. This chain links TRBV30 with TRBJ2-2; TRBD1 aligns across 7 bases. Germline CDR1 GTSNPN, CDR2 SVGIG (reference sequence). This CDR3 spans 15 amino acids. V trimming: 7 bases; J trimming: 0 bases; junction bases outside the gene matches: 8.